This is a list of T cell receptor beta chains from one sample in a study of T cells after yellow fever vaccination. One entry per CDR3 protein results from TCRdb running MiXCR on the 5' RACE reads. The repertoire has 85,000 to 100,000 distinct CDR3 sequences, approximately 5.5% of them found once; the top ten carry about two fifths. The sequenced sample was CD8+ T cells sorted from PBMCs, obtained 10 days after the yellow fever booster vaccination. These TCRs come from a man aged 18 to 30 who received the YFV17D yellow fever vaccine. CDR3s include the opening cysteine and the closing phenylalanine or tryptophan. The D gene is left open where the match is weak. Clone size, where shown, is once, few, many, or a class for clones that have expanded.

D gene	V gene	clone size	J gene	CDR3 DNA	CDR3 protein
TRBD2	TRBV3-1	many	TRBJ2-3	TGTGCCAGCAGCCGCTCCGGGGGGGGCACAGATACGCAGTATTTT	CASSRSGGGTDTQYF
TRBD2	TRBV7-9	.	TRBJ2-7	TGTGCCAGCAGCGCGCCAGCGGGGGTGGGGGAGCTGTACTTC	CASSAPAGVGELYF
.	TRBV28	few	TRBJ2-3	TGTGCCAGCAGTTTATCGTACGAAACTAGCACAGATACGCAGTATTTT	CASSLSYETSTDTQYF
TRBD1	TRBV11-2	many	TRBJ2-7	TGTGCCAGCAGCTGGGGACAGGGTTACGAGCAGTACTTC	CASSWGQGYEQYF
.	TRBV4-1	few	TRBJ1-2	TGCGCCAGCAGCCAAGGACCGACGGGACGGGATAACTATGGCTACACCTTC	CASSQGPTGRDNYGYTF
TRBD2	TRBV7-3	few	TRBJ2-3	TGTGCCAGCAGCTTAACCGGCGGGGGGGCGGATACGCAGTATTTT	CASSLTGGGADTQYF
.	TRBV4-1	few	TRBJ1-1	TGCGCCAGCAGCCTATCCGACACCCAGAACACTGAAGCTTTCTTT	CASSLSDTQNTEAFF
TRBD2	TRBV9	.	TRBJ2-1	TGTGCCAGCAGCCCGGGGGGGGCCCCTGGCAATGAGCAGTTCTTC	CASSPGGAPGNEQFF
TRBD2	TRBV14	many	TRBJ2-3	TGTGCCAGCAGCGATCTAGCGGCGGGGTTAGATACGCAGTATTTT	CASSDLAAGLDTQYF
.	TRBV5-1	few	TRBJ2-3	TGCGCCAGCAGCTTGGTTTGGGGGAGTCGTACAGATACGCAGTATTTT	CASSLVWGSRTDTQYF
.	TRBV7-6	few	TRBJ2-3	TGTGCCAGCAGCTTTACCCCCTATACAGCGGATAGGGAGTATACGCAGTATTTT	CASSFTPYTADREYTQYF
.	TRBV9	many	TRBJ2-7	TGTGCCAGCAGCGTAGATGGTCTTGGAAGCTCCTACGAGCAGTACTTC	CASSVDGLGSSYEQYF
.	TRBV6-5	.	TRBJ1-5	TGTGCCAGCAGTTCCCGCGGGTTCAGCAATCAGCCCCAGCATTTT	CASSSRGFSNQPQHF
.	TRBV7-9	.	TRBJ2-5	TGTGCCAGCAGCTTAGCCCAGGGGAGTCAAGAGACCCAGTACTTC	CASSLAQGSQETQYF
.	TRBV14	.	TRBJ2-2	TGTGCCAGCAGCCCCCTCGGGGGCCTCAAGAACACCGGGGAGCTGTTTTTT	CASSPLGGLKNTGELFF
.	TRBV9	.	TRBJ2-7	TGTGCCAGCAGCCCATCGACAAGCCACGAGCAGTACTTC	CASSPSTSHEQYF
.	TRBV7-4	medium-sized	TRBJ2-5	TGTGCCAGCAACTACCGACCCGGACAAGAGACCCAGTACTTC	CASNYRPGQETQYF
.	TRBV5-1	.	TRBJ2-5	TGCGCCAGCAGCTTTCACCTAGAAAAAGAGACCCAGTACTTC	CASSFHLEKETQYF
.	TRBV5-1	few	TRBJ2-3	TGCGCCAGCAGTCAGAAACAGGGTAGCACAGATACGCAGTATTTT	CASSQKQGSTDTQYF
TRBD1	TRBV30	.	TRBJ1-1	TGTGCCTGGAGTGTACTTGGGGACAGGGATAATGAAGCTTTCTTT	CAWSVLGDRDNEAFF
.	TRBV4-1	few	TRBJ1-2	TGCGCCAGCAGCCAAGCTCCGGGGGAGACGGGCTACACCTTC	CASSQAPGETGYTF
.	TRBV12-3/TRBV12-4	many	TRBJ2-2	TGTGCCAGCAGTCCTAGAAAAGGGTCCCCCGGGGAGCTGTTTTTT	CASSPRKGSPGELFF
.	TRBV5-4	few	TRBJ1-3	TGTGCCAGCAGCTTCGGCCCTGGTGAAAACACCATATATTTT	CASSFGPGENTIYF
TRBD2	TRBV6-2/TRBV6-3	few	TRBJ2-2	TGTGCCAGCAGAACCGGGACTAATATGAACACCGGGGAGCTGTTTTTT	CASRTGTNMNTGELFF
.	TRBV19	few	TRBJ2-1	TGTGCCAGTGGATGGGGCGGGGACGATGAGCAGTTCTTC	CASGWGGDDEQFF
TRBD2	TRBV20-1	many	TRBJ2-4	TGCAGTGCACGGCCGGGACTAGCGGGGGTACGTGAAAACATTCAGTACTTC	CSARPGLAGVRENIQYF
.	TRBV4-3	few	TRBJ2-2	TGCGCCAGCAGCCAAGAATGGTCCGGGGAGCTGTTTTTT	CASSQEWSGELFF
.	TRBV7-9	few	TRBJ2-5	TGTGCCAGCAGTTGGACAGACGGAAAAGAGACCCAGTACTTC	CASSWTDGKETQYF
.	TRBV6-6	few	TRBJ2-1	TGTGCCAGCGGTGGAGGAAATGAGCAGTTCTTC	CASGGGNEQFF
.	TRBV7-3	few	TRBJ1-6	TGTGCCAGCAGCTTAAATAATTCACCCCTCCACTTT	CASSLNNSPLHF
.	TRBV5-5	.	TRBJ2-3	TGTGCCAGCAGCTTGAGAGTGGGCAGGGGCCCAGATACGCAGTATTTT	CASSLRVGRGPDTQYF
.	TRBV29-1	few	TRBJ1-1	TGCAGCGTTCGGGCTAGTGAAGCTTTCTTT	CSVRASEAFF
TRBD1	TRBV7-2	few	TRBJ1-2	TGTGCCAGCAGCTTGAGACAGGGTCGGTATGGCTACACCTTC	CASSLRQGRYGYTF
.	TRBV20-1	few	TRBJ2-5	TGCAGTGCTACAACCGGGACATCCGAAGAGACCCAGTACTTC	CSATTGTSEETQYF
.	TRBV7-9	many	TRBJ2-3	TGTGCCAGCAGCTTAGACCCCGCTGTCCCAGATACGCAGTATTTT	CASSLDPAVPDTQYF
TRBD1	TRBV7-3	many	TRBJ2-3	TGTGCCAGCAGCCCGGACAGGGGAGGGGATACGCAGTATTTT	CASSPDRGGDTQYF
TRBD2	TRBV11-2	.	TRBJ2-3	TGTGCCAGCAGCTCCAGACTAGCGGGGGCCTCAGGCACAGATACGCAGTATTTT	CASSSRLAGASGTDTQYF
TRBD1	TRBV7-6	.	TRBJ2-5	TGTGCCAGCAGCTCCCGGGACAGGGAGAGGGGCCAGTACTTC	CASSSRDRERGQYF
.	TRBV30	.	TRBJ2-7	TGTGCCTCTTCGGGGGGCACCTACGAGCAGTACTTC	CASSGGTYEQYF
.	TRBV7-9	many	TRBJ2-1	TGTGCCAGCAGTTTGGGTAGCAATGAGCAGTTCTTC	CASSLGSNEQFF
.	TRBV6-2/TRBV6-3	.	TRBJ1-1	TGTGCCAGCAGTTACGTGGCAGCTTACGCTGAAGCTTTCTTT	CASSYVAAYAEAFF
TRBD1	TRBV27	many	TRBJ2-7	TGTGCCAGCAGTCACTCGGACAGGGGGATCTACGAGCAGTACTTC	CASSHSDRGIYEQYF
TRBD2	TRBV7-3	.	TRBJ2-2	TGTGCCAGCAGCTTCGCGCGGGGGGGCCCCACCGGGGAGCTGTTTTTT	CASSFARGGPTGELFF
.	TRBV20-1	.	TRBJ2-1	TGCAGTGCTAAGGGACTTTCATCCTACAATGAGCAGTTCTTC	CSAKGLSSYNEQFF
.	TRBV4-1	few	TRBJ1-1	TGCGCCAGCAGCCACCTACAGGGCCGGGGCGCTGAAGCTTTCTTT	CASSHLQGRGAEAFF
.	TRBV6-5	few	TRBJ1-1	TGTGCCAGCAGGACCGCCGGGACGAACACTGAAGCTTTCTTT	CASRTAGTNTEAFF
TRBD1	TRBV7-9	few	TRBJ1-1	TGTGCCAGCAGCTTCAGGGGGGAGAACACTGAAGCTTTCTTT	CASSFRGENTEAFF
.	TRBV28	.	TRBJ1-5	TGTGCCAGCAGTTCGACATCAGGGGTAGCGGGCCAGCCCCAGCATTTT	CASSSTSGVAGQPQHF
TRBD1	TRBV20-1	many	TRBJ1-5	TGCAGTGCTAGAGATCGGACAGGGGGAGGGCATCAGCCCCAGCATTTT	CSARDRTGGGHQPQHF
TRBD1	TRBV6-2/TRBV6-3	.	TRBJ2-1	TGTGCCAGCAGTGGAGGACAGGGGAGTGAGCAGTTCTTC	CASSGGQGSEQFF
.	TRBV18	few	TRBJ2-4	TGTGCCAGCTCACCACGAACGGGTACCGGTCAAAACATTCAGTACTTC	CASSPRTGTGQNIQYF
.	TRBV27	few	TRBJ1-1	TGTGCCAGCACGAGTCAGAGGGGTCACACTGAAGCTTTCTTT	CASTSQRGHTEAFF
.	TRBV4-1	.	TRBJ1-6	TGCGCCAGCAGCCCCCAGAACAAGATCGATTCACCCCTCCACTTT	CASSPQNKIDSPLHF
.	TRBV19	.	TRBJ2-7	TGTGCCAGTAGTTGGTCAGGGAGCTCCTACGAGCAGTACTTC	CASSWSGSSYEQYF